This entry features one T cell receptor (beta chain) sequence. Antigen specificity is unknown. Likely unrecorded immune exposures existed in these nominally healthy donors. The PCR made use of 60 Vbeta and 13 Jbeta primers. The table came from immunoSEQ multiplex PCR; TCRdb's copy has only in-frame clones and leaves some out. The data hold over 65,000 clones, with approximately 79% observed a single time. This entry belongs to a study of cytomegalovirus exposure and HLA in healthy donors. The study, taken as a whole, reports: Using a false discovery rate of 0.05, a later analysis showed that approximately 18,000 TCR beta sequences were associated with HLA alleles. In a later analysis, most CMV-associated TCR beta chains appeared HLA-restricted. Rates of TCR association differed by HLA locus in a later analysis, with DRB1 highest and HLA-C lowest.

Unmatched junction bases numbered 6, after V lost 3 bases and J lost 3 bases. Germline CDR1 SGHVS, CDR2 FQNEAQ. The CDR3 covers 18 residues. The rearrangement uses TRBV7-8 and TRBJ2-2; 14 nucleotides line up with TRBD2. Sequenced sample: PBMCs. This receptor was taken from a human donor in good health. In nucleotides, the CDR3 is TGTGCCAGCAGCTTCGGGACTAGCGGGGGTTTTTACACCGGGGAGCTGTTTTTT. Its protein is CASSFGTSGGFYTGELFF. Using reference TRBV7-8 and TRBJ2-2 for the parts outside the CDR3, the full variable domain is GAGVSQSPRYKVAKRGQDVALRCDPISGHVSLFWYQQALGQGPEFLTYFQNEAQLDKSGLPSDRFFAERPEGSVSTLKIQRTQQEDSAVYLCASSFGTSGGFYTGELFFGEGSRLTVL.